The rows below give T cell receptor beta chains drawn from one sample of a study of T cells after yellow fever vaccination. MiXCR, applied by TCRdb to the 5' RACE reads, yields one record per CDR3 protein. The table lists approximately 300,000 distinct CDR3 sequences, around 13% of them singletons. Source: CD4+ T cells sorted from PBMCs, taken 45 days after the yellow fever booster vaccination. These receptors all stem from a man aged 25 to 40 who received the YFV17D yellow fever vaccine. CDR3s include the opening cysteine and the closing phenylalanine or tryptophan. Fields, in order: V gene, D gene, CDR3 length, J gene, clone size, CDR3 DNA, CDR3 protein. The D gene is left open where the match is weak. Size tells how often a clone was seen (once, few, many) or the class of an expanded clone, and some rows leave it out.

>TRBV12-3/TRBV12-4|TRBD1|13|TRBJ2-1|few
TGTGCCAGCAGTAGACAGGGTGGAAATGAGCAGTTCTTC
CASSRQGGNEQFF
>TRBV10-3|TRBD1|14|TRBJ2-2|many
TGTGCCATCAGCCCCACAGGGGGAGAAGGGGAGCTGTTTTTT
CAISPTGGEGELFF
>TRBV15|TRBD2|14|TRBJ2-7|-
TGTGCCACCAGCGAGGGACTAGCGGGAGTGGAGCAGTACTTC
CATSEGLAGVEQYF
>TRBV20-1|-|16|TRBJ2-7|-
TGCAGTGCTAGAGATCCGGCCCAGGGGATATGGGGAGAGCAGTACTTC
CSARDPAQGIWGEQYF
>TRBV7-2|-|14|TRBJ2-1|many
TGTGCCAGCAGCTTAGTCGGGACCTACAATGAGCAGTTCTTC
CASSLVGTYNEQFF
>TRBV5-1|-|14|TRBJ2-7|-
TGCGCCAGCAGCTTGGGTCAGATTACCTACGAGCAGTACTTC
CASSLGQITYEQYF
>TRBV7-8|-|17|TRBJ1-5|-
TGTGCCAGCAGCTTAAGGTCGGGGGCGGTGAGCAATCAGCCCCAGCATTTT
CASSLRSGAVSNQPQHF
>TRBV29-1|TRBD1|18|TRBJ2-3|-
TGCAGCGTTGATACCGCCGGGCTCAGGGGGCCGGCCGGGGGTACGCAGTATTTT
CSVDTAGLRGPAGGTQYF
>TRBV20-1|TRBD2|18|TRBJ2-3|-
TGCAGTGTACCCTCCAGCGGGACCGAGTCCGGGAGCACAGATACGCAGTATTTT
CSVPSSGTESGSTDTQYF
>TRBV7-2|-|14|TRBJ2-1|many
TGTGCCAGCAGCTTGAGGCCTCCGTACAATGAGCAGTTCTTC
CASSLRPPYNEQFF
>TRBV9|-|13|TRBJ2-7|-
TGTGCCAGCAGCGCCGGGCTCCAAGGGGAGCAGTACTTC
CASSAGLQGEQYF
>TRBV5-1|-|13|TRBJ2-2|once
TGCGCCAGCTCCGAACTACCCGGCGGGGAGCTGTTTTTT
CASSELPGGELFF
>TRBV12-3/TRBV12-4|TRBD2|14|TRBJ2-5|once
TGTGCCAGCAGTGCCCCTAGCGGACAAGAGACCCAGTACTTC
CASSAPSGQETQYF
>TRBV7-6|-|15|TRBJ1-1|few
TGTGCCAGCAGCCCTCTCGCAGAGGGAGGTTTCGGGGCTTTCTTT
CASSPLAEGGFGAFF
>TRBV20-1|-|16|TRBJ2-7|few
TGCAGTGCTAAGGGCCAAGGCCAGGGCCGCCCGGACGAGCAGTACTTC
CSAKGQGQGRPDEQYF
>TRBV12-3/TRBV12-4|TRBD2|11|TRBJ2-1|few
TGTGCCAGCAGTACTAGCGGGAGCCAGTTCTTC
CASSTSGSQFF
>TRBV7-8|-|16|TRBJ2-3|few
TGTGCCAGCAGCGCTATCCCGAGGGCTTACACAGATACGCAGTATTTT
CASSAIPRAYTDTQYF